This is a list of T cell receptor beta chains from one sample in a study of molecular identifiers for immune sequencing clone quantification. TCRdb re-called the PCR reads through MiXCR, storing one row per CDR3 protein. The sample lists nearly 650,000 distinct CDR3 sequences, 25% occurring once. Material for sequencing was naive CD8+ T cells from blood, with Jurkat cell RNA spiked in. All receptors come from a human donor in good health. Some libraries in this study had Jurkat cell RNA spiked in. The CDR3 runs from the conserved cysteine through the conserved F or W. D genes are given only for firm matches. Size values are once, few and many counts, or a class for expanded clones, and some rows have none.

D gene	J gene	clone size	V gene	CDR3 protein	CDR3 DNA
-	TRBJ2-7	-	TRBV4-1	CASSQEGGSTYEQYF	TGCGCCAGCAGCCAAGAAGGGGGATCAACTTACGAGCAGTACTTC
-	TRBJ2-2	many	TRBV13	CASSFENTGELFF	TGTGCCAGCAGCTTCGAGAACACCGGGGAGCTGTTTTTT
-	TRBJ1-1	many	TRBV27	CASSLSGEATEAFF	TGTGCCAGCAGTTTGTCCGGGGAAGCCACTGAAGCTTTCTTT
-	TRBJ1-1	many	TRBV4-1	CASSQAVGGGNTEAFF	TGCGCCAGCAGCCAAGCGGTGGGGGGAGGAAACACTGAAGCTTTCTTT
-	TRBJ1-1	-	TRBV7-9	CASSPGWENTEAFF	TGTGCCAGCAGCCCAGGCTGGGAGAACACTGAAGCTTTCTTT
-	TRBJ2-7	-	TRBV7-9	CASSSAEWDEQYF	TGTGCCAGCAGCTCCGCCGAATGGGACGAGCAGTACTTC
-	TRBJ2-1	-	TRBV18	CASSPRGAREQFF	TGTGCCAGCTCACCACGTGGGGCGCGAGAGCAGTTCTTC
-	TRBJ1-1	-	TRBV6-6	CASSYFGGSETVMTEALF	TGTGCCAGCAGTTACTTCGGCGGTTCGGAAACAGTTATGACTGAAGCTCTCTTT
-	TRBJ2-5	few	TRBV2	CASSEYREETQYF	TGTGCCAGCAGTGAATATAGGGAAGAGACCCAGTACTTC
TRBD1	TRBJ1-5	many	TRBV20-1	CSASRGTGASNQPQHF	TGCAGTGCTAGCCGGGGGACAGGGGCAAGCAATCAGCCCCAGCATTTT
-	TRBJ2-5	many	TRBV6-5	CASSYGPAQETQYF	TGTGCCAGCAGTTACGGCCCGGCCCAAGAGACCCAGTACTTC
TRBD1	TRBJ2-4	-	TRBV10-3	CATAPEGAKDIQYF	TGTGCCACAGCTCCCGAGGGGGCCAAAGACATTCAGTACTTC
-	TRBJ2-7	-	TRBV20-1	CSARSGTRSDYEQYF	TGCAGTGCTAGATCCGGGACCAGGTCGGACTACGAGCAGTACTTC
-	TRBJ2-7	many	TRBV20-1	CSARSGLYEQYF	TGCAGTGCTAGGTCGGGTTTGTACGAGCAGTACTTC
-	TRBJ2-7	-	TRBV6-6	CASSTHRQNEYEQYF	TGTGCCAGCAGTACACACCGACAGAACGAGTACGAGCAGTACTTC
-	TRBJ2-7	few	TRBV7-9	CASSLRTDLSYEQYF	TGTGCCAGCAGCTTAAGAACGGACCTCTCCTACGAGCAGTACTTC
TRBD2	TRBJ2-3	-	TRBV5-1	CATETPASGSLRDTQYF	TGCGCCACCGAGACCCCCGCCAGCGGGAGCCTGCGAGATACGCAGTATTTT
-	TRBJ2-3	many	TRBV20-1	CSAKTGLRTDTQYF	TGCAGTGCTAAGACAGGTCTACGCACAGATACGCAGTATTTT
TRBD1	TRBJ2-3	many	TRBV9	CASSLDRDADTQYF	TGTGCCAGCAGCTTGGACAGGGACGCAGATACGCAGTATTTT
TRBD2	TRBJ2-7	-	TRBV5-1	CASSLETGGSYEQYF	TGCGCCAGCAGCTTGGAGACGGGGGGATCCTACGAGCAGTACTTC
-	TRBJ1-1	-	TRBV6-2/TRBV6-3	CANSEPNTEAFF	TGTGCCAACAGTGAACCGAACACTGAAGCTTTCTTT
TRBD1	TRBJ1-1	-	TRBV19	CASSIDLTGVEDTEAFF	TGTGCCAGTAGTATAGATCTGACAGGGGTAGAGGACACTGAAGCTTTCTTT
-	TRBJ1-4	-	TRBV4-3	CASSQDLGYQSEKLFF	TGCGCCAGCAGCCAAGACCTGGGGTATCAAAGTGAAAAACTGTTTTTT
-	TRBJ1-4	-	TRBV10-2	CASSEADINNEKLFF	TGCGCCAGCAGTGAGGCGGACATCAATAATGAAAAACTGTTTTTT
TRBD1	TRBJ1-1	-	TRBV9	CAGSAGQGSAEAFF	TGTGCCGGCAGCGCGGGACAGGGAAGCGCTGAAGCTTTCTTT
-	TRBJ2-1	-	TRBV27	CASSLNWRNEQFF	TGTGCCAGCAGTTTAAACTGGCGCAATGAGCAGTTCTTC
-	TRBJ2-2	-	TRBV21-1	CASSFPPDSKNTGELFF	TGTGCCAGCAGCTTTCCCCCGGACTCGAAGAACACCGGGGAGCTGTTTTTT
-	TRBJ1-4	few	TRBV6-2/TRBV6-3	CASSSFDAWEEKLFF	TGTGCCAGCAGTTCCTTCGACGCCTGGGAAGAAAAACTGTTTTTT
-	TRBJ2-7	few	TRBV5-6	CASSLAGQGIHEQYF	TGTGCCAGCAGCTTGGCCGGGCAGGGGATCCACGAGCAGTACTTC
-	TRBJ1-3	few	TRBV6-4	CASSTWDYRDAGNTIYF	TGTGCCAGCAGTACATGGGATTACAGGGATGCGGGAAACACCATATATTTT
-	TRBJ2-5	many	TRBV7-9	CASSLGGRVAETQYF	TGTGCCAGCAGCTTAGGCGGCAGGGTGGCAGAGACCCAGTACTTC
-	TRBJ2-7	many	TRBV19	CASKSWAGDYEQYF	TGTGCCAGTAAGTCTTGGGCAGGAGATTACGAGCAGTACTTC
-	TRBJ1-1	many	TRBV19	CASKPPGNTEAFF	TGTGCCAGTAAACCACCCGGGAACACTGAAGCTTTCTTT
-	TRBJ1-5	many	TRBV7-6	CASSLAHRVHSNQPQHF	TGTGCCAGCAGCTTAGCGCACAGGGTCCATAGCAATCAGCCCCAGCATTTT
TRBD1	TRBJ1-5	many	TRBV5-5	CASSAVEGGRSNQPQHF	TGTGCCAGCAGCGCGGTGGAAGGGGGCAGGAGCAATCAGCCCCAGCATTTT
TRBD1	TRBJ2-3	many	TRBV27	CASSLTGHSTDTQYF	TGTGCCAGCAGCTTGACAGGGCACAGTACAGATACGCAGTATTTT
TRBD1	TRBJ1-1	many	TRBV20-1	CSAGTGGEAFF	TGCAGTGCAGGCACAGGGGGCGAAGCTTTCTTT
TRBD2	TRBJ2-7	-	TRBV4-3	CASSQDVAGSYEQYF	TGCGCCAGCAGCCAAGATGTAGCGGGGAGCTACGAGCAGTACTTC
-	TRBJ1-2	-	TRBV4-1	CASSQEMRGRVYGYTF	TGCGCCAGCAGCCAAGAAATGAGGGGCAGGGTCTATGGCTACACCTTC
-	TRBJ1-1	-	TRBV19	CASSNMEGVNTEAFF	TGTGCCAGTAGTAACATGGAGGGGGTGAACACTGAAGCTTTCTTT
-	TRBJ2-7	-	TRBV2	CARSEAWGHAQYF	TGTGCCCGCAGTGAGGCTTGGGGGCACGCGCAGTACTTC
TRBD2	TRBJ2-1	-	TRBV11-3	CASSSRLAGDNEQFF	TGTGCCAGCAGCTCCCGACTAGCGGGGGACAATGAGCAGTTCTTC
-	TRBJ1-5	many	TRBV28	CASSAHDSGISQGRDQPQHF	TGTGCCAGCAGTGCTCATGATTCGGGGATTAGTCAGGGGCGGGATCAGCCCCAGCATTTT
TRBD2	TRBJ2-1	-	TRBV2	CASLGRREGLPQSTHNEQFF	TGTGCCAGCCTCGGAAGGCGGGAGGGCCTCCCCCAAAGTACCCACAATGAGCAGTTCTTC